This is a list of T cell receptor beta chains from one sample in a study of blood T cells in healthy people across ages. TCRdb itself ran the 5' RACE reads through MiXCR, one entry per CDR3 protein. Among hundreds of thousands of distinct CDR3 sequences listed, roughly 44% were seen once. Sequenced material: blood. Receptor source: a man in his sixties in good health. Each CDR3 is given with its conserved first and last residue. The D gene is left open where the match is weak. The size field is filled for only some rows; it gives once, few, many or a size class.

D: -; J: TRBJ1-4; size: few; V: TRBV6-5; DNA: TGTGCCAGCCGACAATCCGATAATGAAAAACTGTTTTTT; CDR3: CASRQSDNEKLFF
D: -; J: TRBJ1-1; size: -; V: TRBV7-9; DNA: TGTGCCAGCAGCCCCCGCCGGACTATCAGGGCTGAAGCTTTCTTT; CDR3: CASSPRRTIRAEAFF
D: -; J: TRBJ1-1; size: -; V: TRBV7-2; DNA: TGTGCCAGCAGCTTACAGCCGCTGAACACTGAAGCTTTCTTT; CDR3: CASSLQPLNTEAFF
D: TRBD1; J: TRBJ1-2; size: few; V: TRBV9; DNA: TGTGCCAGCAGCAAAACAGGGGTGCAATACTATGGCTACACCTTC; CDR3: CASSKTGVQYYGYTF
D: -; J: TRBJ2-5; size: few; V: TRBV6-5; DNA: TGTGCCAGCAGTTATGCCCAGTACTTC; CDR3: CASSYAQYF
D: TRBD1; J: TRBJ2-7; size: -; V: TRBV2; DNA: TGTGCCAGCAGAAGGACAGGGGGCTTCTCCTACGAGCAGTACTTC; CDR3: CASRRTGGFSYEQYF
D: TRBD1; J: TRBJ2-1; size: -; V: TRBV25-1; DNA: TGTGCCAGCAGTGGGGGACAGGGGCCCTTCTCACGTGAGCAGTTCTTC; CDR3: CASSGGQGPFSREQFF
D: TRBD1; J: TRBJ1-5; size: -; V: TRBV7-9; DNA: TGTGCCAGCACCCAAGGGGGCAGCTCATGGCCCCAGCATTTT; CDR3: CASTQGGSSWPQHF
D: TRBD1; J: TRBJ2-7; size: -; V: TRBV7-2; DNA: TGTGCCAGCAGCCTCCTCCCGGACAGGGTTCCCCAGAGCTCCTACGAGCAGTACTTC; CDR3: CASSLLPDRVPQSSYEQYF
D: -; J: TRBJ1-1; size: once; V: TRBV6-5; DNA: TGTGCCAGCAGGGACATCCGATACATGAACACTGAAGCTTTCTTT; CDR3: CASRDIRYMNTEAFF
D: TRBD2; J: TRBJ2-5; size: few; V: TRBV12-3/TRBV12-4; DNA: TGTGCCAGCAACCTTAGCGGGGCCAAAGAGACCCAGTACTTC; CDR3: CASNLSGAKETQYF
D: -; J: TRBJ2-7; size: -; V: TRBV11-2; DNA: TGTGCCAGCAGCTTAGACCGCACCGAGCAGTACTTC; CDR3: CASSLDRTEQYF
D: TRBD1; J: TRBJ2-7; size: many; V: TRBV10-3; DNA: TGTGCCATCGGGGACAGTCACGAGCAGTACTTC; CDR3: CAIGDSHEQYF
D: -; J: TRBJ2-2; size: -; V: TRBV5-1; DNA: TGCGCCAGCAGCTTGTCGGCCGCCGGGGAGCTGTTTTTT; CDR3: CASSLSAAGELFF
D: -; J: TRBJ2-1; size: many; V: TRBV6-2/TRBV6-3; DNA: TGTGCCAGCAGTTACCAGTACAATGAGCAGTTCTTC; CDR3: CASSYQYNEQFF
D: TRBD2; J: TRBJ2-1; size: few; V: TRBV7-9; DNA: TGTGCCAGCAGCCCTCGGGGTAGCGGGGGTATTTATGAGCAGTTCTTC; CDR3: CASSPRGSGGIYEQFF
D: TRBD1; J: TRBJ2-5; size: -; V: TRBV12-3/TRBV12-4; DNA: TGTGCCAGCAGTTTAGGGACAGGGCTAGAGACCCAGTACTTC; CDR3: CASSLGTGLETQYF
D: -; J: TRBJ2-5; size: -; V: TRBV30; DNA: TGTGCCTGGAGCCCCGGGGGGCTGGAGACCCAGTACTTC; CDR3: CAWSPGGLETQYF
D: -; J: TRBJ1-4; size: few; V: TRBV6-5; DNA: TGTGCCAGCAGTTCAGCAGGGGATTCGGGTAGCGGTAATGAAAAACTGTTTTTT; CDR3: CASSSAGDSGSGNEKLFF
D: -; J: TRBJ2-6; size: -; V: TRBV3-1; DNA: TGTGCCAGCAGCCTGCAGGGGTCCAACGTCCTGACTTTC; CDR3: CASSLQGSNVLTF
D: -; J: TRBJ1-2; size: -; V: TRBV9; DNA: TGTGCCAGCAGCTCCCGGCAGAGCTACACCTTC; CDR3: CASSSRQSYTF
D: -; J: TRBJ2-7; size: few; V: TRBV3-1; DNA: TGTGCCAGCAGCCAAGTGTTCGGGGCCAGCCTGTACTACGAGCAGTACTTC; CDR3: CASSQVFGASLYYEQYF
D: -; J: TRBJ2-7; size: few; V: TRBV5-6; DNA: TGTGCCAGCACCTACGGACGGGGCGCCTACGAGCAGTACTTC; CDR3: CASTYGRGAYEQYF
D: -; J: TRBJ1-2; size: -; V: TRBV6-2/TRBV6-3; DNA: TGTGCCGGGCGGGCAGATTCTAACTATGGCTACACCTTC; CDR3: CAGRADSNYGYTF
D: -; J: TRBJ1-2; size: -; V: TRBV12-3/TRBV12-4; DNA: TGTGCCAGCAGTCGATGGGGAACCCCTGGCTACACCTTC; CDR3: CASSRWGTPGYTF
D: TRBD1; J: TRBJ1-4; size: -; V: TRBV25-1; DNA: TGTGCCAGCAGAAGGACAGGGCGGGGTGAAAAACTGTTTTTT; CDR3: CASRRTGRGEKLFF
D: -; J: TRBJ1-1; size: many; V: TRBV7-9; DNA: TGTGCCAGCAGTTTGGGCAGCACTGAAGCTTTCTTT; CDR3: CASSLGSTEAFF
D: -; J: TRBJ2-2; size: -; V: TRBV15; DNA: TGTGCCACCAGCATAGACACGAGGCCCACCGGGGAGCTGTTTTTT; CDR3: CATSIDTRPTGELFF
D: TRBD2; J: TRBJ2-3; size: -; V: TRBV7-9; DNA: TGTGCCAGCAGCTCCAACCATGTAAGCGGGAGAAGCACAGATACGCAGTATTTT; CDR3: CASSSNHVSGRSTDTQYF
D: TRBD1; J: TRBJ2-3; size: -; V: TRBV2; DNA: TGTGCCAGCAGTGAAGCTGAGGGGACAGGGATCACCACGGATACGCAGTATTTT; CDR3: CASSEAEGTGITTDTQYF
D: -; J: TRBJ2-2; size: -; V: TRBV28; DNA: TGTGCCAGCAACTTAGGCTCCAGGGAGCTGTTTTTT; CDR3: CASNLGSRELFF
D: -; J: TRBJ1-6; size: few; V: TRBV27; DNA: TGTGCCAGCAGTTTGAAGAATTCACCCCTCCACTTT; CDR3: CASSLKNSPLHF
D: TRBD2; J: TRBJ2-3; size: -; V: TRBV27; DNA: TGTGCCAGCGCCAAGGGAGGACTAGCGGGGGCAGATACGCAGTATTTT; CDR3: CASAKGGLAGADTQYF
D: -; J: TRBJ2-3; size: few; V: TRBV7-2; DNA: TGTGCCAGCAGTAAGACGTCGGGGGCCACAGATACGCAGTATTTT; CDR3: CASSKTSGATDTQYF
D: TRBD2; J: TRBJ2-2; size: -; V: TRBV25-1; DNA: TGTGCCAGCAGTGAATCGACTAGCGGGGGTATCGGCACCGGGGAGCTGTTTTTT; CDR3: CASSESTSGGIGTGELFF
D: -; J: TRBJ1-1; size: -; V: TRBV10-3; DNA: TGTGCCATCAGTTTTGAGGCAGGGGCTGAAGCTTTCTTT; CDR3: CAISFEAGAEAFF
D: -; J: TRBJ2-5; size: -; V: TRBV9; DNA: TGTGCCAGCAGCGAAGGGGGTTGGGGAGAGACCCAGTACTTC; CDR3: CASSEGGWGETQYF
D: -; J: TRBJ2-7; size: -; V: TRBV27; DNA: TGTGCCAGCAGCCACGACAATTACGGCTGCGAGCAGTACTTC; CDR3: CASSHDNYGCEQYF
D: TRBD2; J: TRBJ2-1; size: -; V: TRBV20-1; DNA: TGCAGTGCTGGACCGGGACTAGCGAAATACAATGAGCAGTTCTTC; CDR3: CSAGPGLAKYNEQFF
D: TRBD1; J: TRBJ1-4; size: once; V: TRBV12-3/TRBV12-4; DNA: TGTGCCAGCAGATCGACAGGGGCAGGGGAAAAACTGTTTTTT; CDR3: CASRSTGAGEKLFF
D: -; J: TRBJ2-2; size: -; V: TRBV12-3/TRBV12-4; DNA: TGTGCCAGCAGTCTCCGGGGTAGCCCTGGGGAGCTGTTTTTT; CDR3: CASSLRGSPGELFF
D: TRBD2; J: TRBJ2-5; size: -; V: TRBV2; DNA: TGTGCCAGCAGTGTGAATCGACTAGCGGGGTCCAGGGGGGAGACCCAGTACTTC; CDR3: CASSVNRLAGSRGETQYF
D: -; J: TRBJ1-1; size: -; V: TRBV6-1; DNA: TGTGCCAGCAGTGAAGTCCCGAAGAGCACTGAAGCTTTCTTT; CDR3: CASSEVPKSTEAFF
D: TRBD1; J: TRBJ2-5; size: -; V: TRBV7-6; DNA: TGTGCCAGCAGCATAGACACAGGGGGCAGGGAGACCCAGTACTTC; CDR3: CASSIDTGGRETQYF
D: -; J: TRBJ2-7; size: -; V: TRBV5-1; DNA: TGCGCCAGCAGCTTGGTTCCGAATTTCTACGAGCAGTACTTC; CDR3: CASSLVPNFYEQYF
D: TRBD2; J: TRBJ2-1; size: -; V: TRBV6-6; DNA: TGTGCCAGCAAACCCGGACTAGCGGGGAGTAATGAGCAGTTCTTC; CDR3: CASKPGLAGSNEQFF
D: -; J: TRBJ1-4; size: many; V: TRBV20-1; DNA: TGCAGTGCTAAGGACGTTGGGCCCAGAGAAAAACTGTTTTTT; CDR3: CSAKDVGPREKLFF
D: TRBD2; J: TRBJ2-7; size: few; V: TRBV7-9; DNA: TGTGCCAGCAGCTTAGGTCCTCCGGCGGGGGGCTCGCGCGAGCAGTACTTC; CDR3: CASSLGPPAGGSREQYF
D: -; J: TRBJ2-6; size: few; V: TRBV4-3; DNA: TGCGCCAGCAGCCGGCTGTACTCTGGGGCCAACGTCCTGACTTTC; CDR3: CASSRLYSGANVLTF
D: TRBD2; J: TRBJ2-1; size: -; V: TRBV7-2; DNA: TGTGCCAGCAGCTTAATCCCCAAGCGGGGGGGTTTCTACAATGAGCAGTTCTTC; CDR3: CASSLIPKRGGFYNEQFF
D: -; J: TRBJ2-1; size: few; V: TRBV20-1; DNA: TGCAGTGCTATAAATAGGGGGGCCGACTTCTACAATGAGCAGTTCTTC; CDR3: CSAINRGADFYNEQFF
D: TRBD1; J: TRBJ2-7; size: -; V: TRBV14; DNA: TGTGCCAGCAGTCTTATGGACAGGGCCCGAGACGAGCAGTACTTC; CDR3: CASSLMDRARDEQYF
D: -; J: TRBJ2-6; size: few; V: TRBV6-2/TRBV6-3; DNA: TGTGCCAGCATCTCACCGGGGACTGGGGCCAACGTCCTGACTTTC; CDR3: CASISPGTGANVLTF